The 13 T cell receptor beta chains below come from one sample, sequenced in a study of blood T cell repertoires in COVID-19. TCRdb keeps only in-frame clones here, not all; method: immunoSEQ multiplex PCR. The sample consists of about 420,000 clones, about 90% of them appearing once. Sequenced input: peripheral blood. Source of these receptors: a man between 18 and 29 years old with COVID-19, enrolled during active disease.

The V call is TRBV3-1 (or the pseudogene TRBV3-2), the J call TRBJ2-4; 8 bases agree with TRBD1. This CDR3 has 17 amino acids. V was clipped by 1 base and J by 1 base; unmatched bases: 6. CDR1 is LGHDT, CDR2 YNNKEL, per germline (reference sequence). The CDR3 sequence is CASSQVSTGAAKNIQYF. The CDR3 DNA follows: TGTGCCAGCAGCCAAGTTTCGACAGGGGCGGCCAAAAACATTCAGTACTTC.

This sequence joins TRBV7-9 and TRBJ2-3; TRBD1 might be the D (6 bases). CDR1 is SEHNR and CDR2 is FQNEAQ in the germline V gene (reference sequence). The CDR3 spans 15 residues. V lost 3 bases to trimming and J lost 4 bases, with 14 bases between them. CDR3 bases: TGTGCCAGCAGCTTCACAGGGAATTCTGCAGATACGCAGTATTTT. Translation: CASSFTGNSADTQYF.

This clone was seen only a few times. The V call is TRBV20-1, the J call TRBJ1-1; D is uncertain. CDR1 and CDR2 (germline): DFQATT, SNEGSKA (reference sequence). There are 11 residues in the CDR3. CDR3 DNA sequence: TGCCTAGGGCTCGGGAGCACTGAAGCTTTCTTT. Protein sequence: CLGLGSTEAFF.

The genes are TRBV6-5 and TRBJ2-5; 10 nucleotides match TRBD2. The CDR3 extends over 13 amino acids. Germline V lookup: CDR1 MNHEY, CDR2 SVGAGI. Germline trimming cut 6 bases from V and 2 bases from J; bases unmatched to any gene: 0. CDR3 amino acids: CASRTSGQETQYF. CDR3 DNA: TGTGCCAGCAGGACTAGCGGGCAAGAGACCCAGTACTTC.

The rearrangement links TRBV11-2 to TRBJ1-3; no reliable D call. This CDR3 is built from 11 residues. The germline CDR1 and CDR2 sequences are SGHAT and FQNNGV. V was cut by 4 bases and J by 7 bases, with 5 bases left in between. The DNA for the CDR3 is TGTGCCAGCAGCTCTAGGAACACCATATATTTT. This encodes CASSSRNTIYF.

The chain has TRBV14 and TRBJ2-5, with D uncertain. V shed 1 base and J shed 7 bases, with 10 bases lying between them. This CDR3 region has 13 residues. Germline values: CDR1 SGHDN, CDR2 FVKESK. The CDR3: CASSQVAETTQYF. In DNA form, the CDR3 reads TGTGCCAGCAGCCAAGTTGCGGAGACGACCCAGTACTTC.

CDR3 residues: CASSQKRRGGDTQYF. The CDR3 DNA reads TGTGCCAGCAGCCAAAAGCGGCGCGGGGGGGATACGCAGTATTTT. The rearrangement uses TRBV3-1 (or the pseudogene TRBV3-2) and TRBJ2-3, with 8 bases that match TRBD2. The CDR3 is 15 residues long. The V segment lost 2 bases and the J segment 6 bases; nucleotides outside the gene matches: 7. CDR1 LGHDT and CDR2 YNNKEL come from the germline V gene (reference sequence).

The V call is TRBV19, the J call TRBJ2-7; 10 bases align to TRBD2. Trimming at V came to 0 bases and at J to 4 bases, leaving 6 bases not matched to a gene. The CDR3 contains 16 residues. CDR1 and CDR2 from the germline V gene are LNHDA and SQIVND (reference sequence). CDR3 nucleotides: TGTGCCAGTAGTATAGAAGGGGGACTAGCGATATACGAGCAGTACTTC. It translates to CASSIEGGLAIYEQYF.

This chain links TRBV5-5 with TRBJ2-1; TRBD1 might be the D (5 bases). Germline CDR1 SGHKS, CDR2 YYEKEE (reference sequence). This CDR3 contains 15 residues. V shed 1 base and J shed 0 bases, with 8 bases lying between them. The CDR3 is CASSLKTDSYNEQFF. CDR3 bases: TGTGCCAGCAGCTTGAAGACAGACTCCTACAATGAGCAGTTCTTC.

This clone has just one count. The chain employs TRBV19 and TRBJ1-2; D is undetermined. The CDR3 runs 15 residues. With 8 bases removed from V and 5 bases from J, the gap between germline ends came to 21 bases. CDR1 and CDR2 (germline): LNHDA, SQIVND (reference sequence). As DNA, the CDR3 is TGTGCCAGTGGTAGCCCCCCGGACGGGGAATATGGCTACACCTTC. As protein: CASGSPPDGEYGYTF.

This sequence joins TRBV5-6 and TRBJ2-5; the D gene is possibly TRBD2 (6 bases). The germline V and J ends were trimmed by 6 bases and 4 bases, with 16 bases remaining between them. CDR3 length: 14 residues. Germline CDR1 and CDR2: SGHDT and YYEEEE. This chain's CDR3 is CASNSGVNGETQYF. In nucleotides, the CDR3 is TGTGCCAGCAACTCGGGGGTCAACGGAGAGACCCAGTACTTC. The full variable domain, with the rest looked up from reference TRBV5-6 and TRBJ2-5, is DAGVTQSPTHLIKTRGQQVTLRCSPKSGHDTVSWYQQALGQGPQFIFQYYEEEERQRGNFPDRFSGHQFPNYSSELNVNALLLGDSALYLCASNSGVNGETQYFGPGTRLLVL.

Here the CDR3 reads CASSQRPGQGGLALYNEQFF. CDR3 nucleotides: TGCGCCAGCAGTCAGCGACCGGGACAGGGCGGACTAGCTCTCTACAATGAGCAGTTCTTC. The chain joins TRBV10-1 to TRBJ2-1, with a weak D call TRBD1 (9 bases). Trimming stripped 5 bases from V and 3 bases from J, with 29 bases between. CDR1 is WNHNN and CDR2 is SYGVQD in the germline V gene (reference sequence). The CDR3 extends over 20 amino acids.

V gene TRBV6-6 combines with J gene TRBJ2-5; 7 bases align to TRBD2. The CDR3 loop spans 15 amino acids. Looked up from germline, CDR1 is MNHNY and CDR2 is SVGAGI (reference sequence). Losses at the gene ends were 10 bases for V and 1 base for J; bases not matched to a gene: 12. The CDR3 nucleotides are TGTGCCACCTACCCGGGGGGTAGCAGCCAAGAGACCCAGTACTTC. It encodes CATYPGGSSQETQYF.